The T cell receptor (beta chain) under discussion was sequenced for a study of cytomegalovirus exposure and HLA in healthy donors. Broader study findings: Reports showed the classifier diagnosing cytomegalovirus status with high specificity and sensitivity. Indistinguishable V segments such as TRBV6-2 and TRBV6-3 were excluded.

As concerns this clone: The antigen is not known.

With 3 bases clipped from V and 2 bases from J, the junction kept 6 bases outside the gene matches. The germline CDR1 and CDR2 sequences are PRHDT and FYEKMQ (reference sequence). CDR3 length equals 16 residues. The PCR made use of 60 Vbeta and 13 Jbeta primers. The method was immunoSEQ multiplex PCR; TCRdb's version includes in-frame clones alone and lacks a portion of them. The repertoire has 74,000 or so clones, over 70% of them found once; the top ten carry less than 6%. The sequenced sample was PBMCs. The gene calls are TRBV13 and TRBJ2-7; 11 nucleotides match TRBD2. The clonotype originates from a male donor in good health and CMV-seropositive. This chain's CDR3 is CASSFGLAGHPYEQYF. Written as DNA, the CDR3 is TGTGCCAGCAGCTTTGGACTAGCGGGCCATCCCTACGAGCAGTACTTC.